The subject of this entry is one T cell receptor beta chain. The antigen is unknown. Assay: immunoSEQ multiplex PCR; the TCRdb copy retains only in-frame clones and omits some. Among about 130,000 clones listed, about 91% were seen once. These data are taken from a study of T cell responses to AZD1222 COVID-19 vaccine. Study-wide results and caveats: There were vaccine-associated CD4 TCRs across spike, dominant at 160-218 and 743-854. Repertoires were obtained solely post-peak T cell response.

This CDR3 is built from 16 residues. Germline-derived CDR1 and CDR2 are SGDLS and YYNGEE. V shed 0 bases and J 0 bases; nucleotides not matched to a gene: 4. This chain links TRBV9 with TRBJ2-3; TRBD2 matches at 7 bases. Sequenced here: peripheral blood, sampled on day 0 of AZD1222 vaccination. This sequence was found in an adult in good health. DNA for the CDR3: TGTGCCAGCAGCGTAGTAAGCGGGGATAGCACAGATACGCAGTATTTT. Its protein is CASSVVSGDSTDTQYF.